These 29 T cell receptor beta chains originate from one sample sequenced in a study of cytomegalovirus exposure and HLA in healthy donors. The PCR was carried out with 60 Vbeta primers and 13 Jbeta primers. The method was immunoSEQ multiplex PCR; TCRdb's version includes in-frame clones alone and lacks a portion of them. The sample shows some 96,000 clones, 65% to 80% of them seen only once. Specimen: PBMCs. Source of these receptors: a man in his forties or fifties in good health and CMV-seropositive.

The V gene is TRBV19, the J gene TRBJ2-7; the match to TRBD1 covers 9 bases. The CDR3 is 15 residues long. V trimming: 6 bases; J trimming: 3 bases; junction bases outside the gene matches: 9. CDR1 is LNHDA, CDR2 SQIVND, per germline (reference sequence). The CDR3 protein is CASSLDSDRGYEQYF. CDR3 nucleotides: TGTGCCAGTAGCCTAGACTCGGACAGGGGCTACGAGCAGTACTTC.

This clone was observed a few times. The V call is TRBV7-6, the J call TRBJ2-3; D ambiguous. CDR1 SGHVS and CDR2 FNYEAQ come from the germline V gene. V lost 6 bases and J 2 bases, leaving 6 bases between the germline ends. This CDR3 spans 12 amino acids. This chain's CDR3 is CASSPNTDTQYF. The CDR3 DNA is TGTGCCAGCAGTCCCAACACAGATACGCAGTATTTT.

The CDR3 DNA sequence: TGCGCCAGCAGCCAAGATCTAGCGGGAGGAAGCGAGCAGTACTTC. Its translation: CASSQDLAGGSEQYF. J is TRBJ2-7 and V is TRBV4-3, with 11 bases fitting TRBD2. From germline, CDR1 is LGHNA and CDR2 YSLEER. Trimming removed 0 bases from V and 6 bases from J; junction bases left unmatched: 4. The CDR3 runs 15 residues.

This chain connects TRBV7-6 to TRBJ2-2; D ambiguous. CDR3 length: 14 amino acids. Germline V lookup: CDR1 SGHVS, CDR2 FNYEAQ. The V and J ends lost 2 bases and 5 bases respectively, with 9 bases between them. The DNA of the CDR3 is TGTGCCAGCAGCTTAAGTGCGGAGACCGGGGAGCTGTTTTTT. It specifies CASSLSAETGELFF.

CDR3 protein: CAAVSRDTGELFF. DNA for the CDR3: TGTGCCGCTGTCTCCAGGGACACCGGGGAGCTGTTTTTT. This rearrangement joins TRBV28 to TRBJ2-2, with D maybe TRBD1 (5 bases). Germline V gene data show CDR1 as MDHEN and CDR2 as SYDVKM. The V end lost 11 bases, the J end lost 3 bases, and 13 bases lay between the germline ends. This CDR3 has 13 residues.

The chain recombines TRBV7-3 with TRBJ2-6; D remains ambiguous. The CDR3 consists of 16 residues. The germline V and J ends were trimmed by 3 bases and 4 bases, with 13 bases remaining between them. The V gene's germline CDR1 is SGHTA and CDR2 FQGTGA. CDR3 in DNA: TGTGCCAGCAGCTTCCGTCCTACCATCGGGGCCAACGTCCTGACTTTC. This codes for CASSFRPTIGANVLTF.

This sequence joins TRBV27 and TRBJ2-7; 9 nucleotides line up with TRBD1. This CDR3 has 14 residues. Germline assignment: CDR1 MNHEY and CDR2 SMNVEV (reference sequence). V dropped 3 bases and J dropped 5; count of bases not matched to a gene: 5. In DNA form, the CDR3 reads TGTGCCAGCAGTTTGTACAGGGGGCGGGACGAGCAGTACTTC. It codes for CASSLYRGRDEQYF.

The gene calls are TRBV4-2 and TRBJ2-5; 10 bases agree with TRBD2. Per the germline V gene, CDR1 is LGHNA and CDR2 is YNFKEQ. The CDR3 runs to 17 residues. Trimming took 0 bases from V and 5 from J; bases not matched to a gene: 9. In DNA form, the CDR3 reads TGTGCCAGCAGCCAAGATTTGAAGCGGGGGGGCACGGAGACCCAGTACTTC. It is translated as CASSQDLKRGGTETQYF.

This sequence joins TRBV2 and TRBJ1-2; D uncertain. Germline CDR1 and CDR2: SNHLY and FYNNEI. The CDR3 runs to 12 residues. Trimming cost V 4 bases and J 7 bases, with 10 bases left between them. DNA for the CDR3: TGTGCCAGCAGTGTTGACAACGGTGGCTACACCTTC. It specifies CASSVDNGGYTF.

The chain links TRBV18 to TRBJ2-1; TRBD2 might be the D (5 bases). The V end was cut by 6 bases, the J end by 5 bases, with 11 bases between. The CDR3 runs to 13 residues. Germline V gene data show CDR1 as KGHSH and CDR2 as LQKENI. CDR3 nucleotides: TGTGCCAGCTCCGAGCAACTAGACAATGAGCAGTTCTTC. It yields the protein CASSEQLDNEQFF.

This rearrangement joins TRBV10-2 to TRBJ2-3; 7 bases agree with TRBD2. The CDR3 is made up of 15 amino acids. V dropped 5 bases and J dropped 3; count of bases not matched to a gene: 8. Germline V gene sequence: CDR1 WSHSY, CDR2 SAAADI. The CDR3 reads CASSQLAQNTDTQYF. In DNA form, the CDR3 reads TGCGCCAGCAGTCAACTAGCGCAGAATACAGATACGCAGTATTTT.

With regard to this clone: Sequence at one end of the junction differs from germline and may be a read error. This chain connects TRBV5-1 to TRBJ2-2; 9 bases agree with TRBD2. Per the germline V gene, CDR1 is SGHRS and CDR2 is YFSETQ. This CDR3 region has 15 residues. CDR3 loop: CASSLSGSGTGELFF. CDR3 DNA: TGTGCCAGCAGCCTTAGCGGGAGTGGCACCGGGGAGCTGTTTTTT.

The chain employs TRBV27 and TRBJ2-7; 7 bases match TRBD1. V dropped 5 bases and J dropped 2; count of bases not matched to a gene: 9. The CDR3 length is 15 residues. CDR1 MNHEY and CDR2 SMNVEV come from the germline V gene (reference sequence). This CDR3 is CASSRPTGTPYEQYF. The DNA for the CDR3 is TGTGCCAGCAGTAGGCCGACAGGGACGCCCTACGAGCAGTACTTC.

The V gene is TRBV6-5, the J gene TRBJ1-6; 7 bases are shared with TRBD1. CDR3 length equals 15 residues. The germline CDR1 and CDR2 sequences are MNHEY and SVGAGI. With V trimmed by 6 bases and J by 3 bases, 5 bases remained unmatched. This chain's CDR3 is CASRQPGGYNSPLHF. CDR3 coding DNA: TGTGCCAGCAGGCAGCCAGGGGGCTATAATTCACCCCTCCACTTT.

This chain joins TRBV6-6 and TRBJ1-2, with 11 bases that match TRBD1. The CDR3 extends over 15 amino acids. Germline V gene data show CDR1 as MNHNY and CDR2 as SVGAGI (reference sequence). With 5 bases clipped from V and 1 base from J, the junction kept 3 bases outside the gene matches. The CDR3 coding sequence is TGTGCCAGCAGTCCGGGACAGGGGGTTAACTATGGCTACACCTTC. This sequence encodes CASSPGQGVNYGYTF.

This clone was found once. This chain connects TRBV7-6 to TRBJ1-1; TRBD1 aligns across 7 bases. The CDR3 is 11 amino acids. J was trimmed by 9 bases and V by 5 bases; bases with no gene match: 3. From germline, CDR1 is SGHVS and CDR2 FNYEAQ. DNA for the CDR3: TGTGCCAGCAGCCACAGGGGAAAAGCTTTCTTT. It encodes CASSHRGKAFF. Looking up the rest from reference TRBV7-6 and TRBJ1-1 gives the full variable domain: GAGVSQSPRYKVTKRGQDVALRCDPISGHVSLYWYRQALGQGPEFLTYFNYEAQQDKSGLPNDRFSAERPEGSISTLTIQRTEQRDSAMYRCASSHRGKAFFGQGTRLTVV.

The J gene is TRBJ2-1, the V gene TRBV9; possibly TRBD2 for D (6 bases). Trimming shortened V by 4 bases and J by 10 bases, and 21 bases separated the two germline ends. The CDR3 spans 15 residues. The germline gives CDR1 SGDLS, CDR2 YYNGEE. This CDR3 reads CASSLSGNPMWEQFF. CDR3 nucleotide sequence: TGTGCCAGCAGCCTTAGCGGAAACCCAATGTGGGAGCAGTTCTTC.

The J gene is TRBJ1-4, the V gene TRBV5-3; perhaps TRBD1 as D (6 bases). TRBV5-3 is an ORF, with its function uncertain. The CDR3 runs 15 residues. Deletions cut 5 bases from V and 5 bases from J, with 16 bases between. This CDR3 is CARSRIDRYNEKLFF. CDR3 nucleotide sequence: TGTGCCAGAAGTCGTATTGACAGGTACAATGAAAAACTGTTTTTT.

V gene TRBV5-1 combines with J gene TRBJ1-3; D ambiguous. V was pared by 0 bases and J by 0 bases, with 10 bases between. Germline lookup yields CDR1 SGHRS and CDR2 YFSETQ. The CDR3 runs to 16 residues. The CDR3 spells CASSLDFPSSGNTIYF. In nucleotides, the CDR3 is TGCGCCAGCAGCTTGGACTTTCCCTCCTCTGGAAACACCATATATTTT.

The chain has TRBV7-6 and TRBJ2-7, with D possibly being TRBD1 (6 bases). The CDR3 runs to 15 residues. V was trimmed by 5 bases and J by 7 bases, leaving 21 bases between them. Per the germline V gene, CDR1 is SGHVS and CDR2 is FNYEAQ. CDR3 DNA: TGTGCCAGCAGCAGCAGCCGGGACAAGGGTGTTGAGCAGTACTTC. It encodes CASSSSRDKGVEQYF.

The chain recombines TRBV10-3 with TRBJ1-3; D is unresolved. Germline assignment: CDR1 ENHRY and CDR2 SYGVKD. With 0 bases removed from V and 3 bases from J, the gap between germline ends came to 9 bases. The CDR3 contains 15 residues. In DNA form, the CDR3 reads TGTGCCATCAGTGAGTCGAAAGGAGGTGGAAACACCATATATTTT. Translated, it gives CAISESKGGGNTIYF.

The chain combines TRBV7-8 with TRBJ2-1; 12 bases fit TRBD2. The CDR3 is made up of 14 amino acids. The germline V gene has CDR1 SGHVS and CDR2 FQNEAQ. Trimming at V came to 3 bases and at J to 10 bases, leaving 4 bases not matched to a gene. The CDR3 bases are TGTGCCAGCAGCTTGACTAGCGGGAGTCAGGAGCAGTTCTTC. This encodes CASSLTSGSQEQFF.

This clone was detected a few times. The CDR3 loop is CASSLAAGGPLGEQFF. CDR3 in DNA: TGTGCCAGCAGCTTAGCTGCGGGAGGGCCCCTCGGGGAGCAGTTCTTC. V gene TRBV7-2 combines with J gene TRBJ2-1; 9 bases align to TRBD2. Trimming at V came to 0 bases and at J to 10 bases, leaving 10 bases not matched to a gene. CDR1 is SGHTA and CDR2 is FQGNSA in the germline V gene. The CDR3 is 16 residues long.

The chain is built from TRBV6-1 and TRBJ2-2, with 15 bases that match TRBD2. CDR1 MNHNS and CDR2 SASEGT come from the germline V gene. The length of the CDR3 is 15 residues. Losses at the gene ends were 11 bases for V and 4 bases for J; bases not matched to a gene: 5. CDR3 coding DNA: TGTGCCTCTCGGGGACTAGCGGGGGGCACCGGGGAGCTGTTTTTT. This translates into CASRGLAGGTGELFF.

The genes are TRBV5-1 and TRBJ2-1; TRBD1 matches at 8 bases. This CDR3 comprises 15 residues. Germline loops: CDR1 SGHRS, CDR2 YFSETQ. The ends lost 7 bases at V and 0 bases at J; junction bases unmatched: 6. The CDR3 sequence: CASGTGTGSYNEQFF. CDR3 in DNA: TGCGCCAGCGGCACCGGGACAGGCTCCTACAATGAGCAGTTCTTC.

This clone was counted once. The chain is built from TRBV27 and TRBJ1-2, with D hard to call. Trimming took 7 bases from V and 5 from J, leaving 14 bases between them. Germline CDR1 reads MNHEY; CDR2 reads SMNVEV (reference sequence). There are 13 residues in the CDR3. The DNA for the CDR3 is TGTGCCAGCAACTTCAAGCCCGGGTATGGCTACACCTTC. It translates to CASNFKPGYGYTF.

The chain employs TRBV9 and TRBJ2-5, with 7 bases lining up with TRBD2. CDR3 size: 16 residues. Per the germline V gene, CDR1 is SGDLS and CDR2 is YYNGEE. V was clipped by 1 base and J by 5 bases; unmatched bases: 11. The CDR3 DNA is TGTGCCAGCAGCGTAACGGGCGGGAGTCCTTTGGAGACCCAGTACTTC. It specifies CASSVTGGSPLETQYF.

The chain links TRBV5-6 to TRBJ2-7; 11 bases fit TRBD2. This CDR3 comprises 15 residues. Per the germline V gene, CDR1 is SGHDT and CDR2 is YYEEEE. V gave up 0 bases and J gave up 5 bases; unmatched junction bases: 4. The CDR3 region is CASSLAVAGGDEQYF. The CDR3 DNA reads as TGTGCCAGCAGCTTGGCAGTAGCGGGGGGGGACGAGCAGTACTTC.

On this clone: The junction shows a germline mismatch at one end, possibly a read error. The chain recombines TRBV7-7 with TRBJ2-5; 9 bases agree with TRBD1. Germline CDR1 reads SSHAT; CDR2 reads FNYEAQ (reference sequence). This CDR3 has 14 amino acids. The CDR3 DNA reads TGTGCTAGCAGCCGGGGACAGGGTGGAGAGACCCAGTACTTC. Encoded protein: CASSRGQGGETQYF.